This TCR beta chain stems from a study of T cell responses to AZD1222 COVID-19 vaccine listed by TCRdb under 2021. Looking at the study overall: AZD1222 recipients whose second dose came at about 4 weeks and those whose second dose came at about 12 weeks were combined into one group, since spike-specific TCR depth and breadth did not differ between the two schedules. A total of approximately 250 trial participants underwent TCR sequencing, of whom nearly 210 had received two doses of AZD1222 and roughly 26 had received two doses of the MenACWY control vaccine. Trial participants were enrolled into age subgroups of 18-55, 56-69 and 70-plus years, which contained 148, 28 and 57 TCR-sequenced participants, respectively.

What the study reported, not specific to this receptor: Conclusions about previously exposed vaccinees are limited because only 5 or 6 AZD1222 recipients were SARS-CoV-2 seropositive at baseline. Because no day 14 peak-response samples were available, repertoires were characterized only after the peak T cell response. Participants were mostly white British, with more females than males. The authors suggested clonal diversity may have been underestimated. After two AZD1222 doses, spike-specific TCR breadth and depth were significantly higher than at day 0 and than in MenACWY recipients. Nearly half of unique spike-specific TCRs reportedly recognized epitopes outside regions mutated in the B.1.351 and B.1.1.7 variants. The 56-69-year group was small, and its depth increase did not reach significance, likely because of low power. CD4 TCRs associated with the vaccine covered the entire spike protein, and the dominant responses were in regions 160-218 and 743-854.

Explained via the paper, the time point label denotes: baseline before first vaccination. Samples from vaccinated people were obtained from the UK trials COV001 and COV002, which included a single-blind randomized controlled phase 2/3 trial of AZD1222 (ChAdOx1 nCoV-19) in healthy adults. For TCRbeta chain sequencing, PBMC samples were collected from trial participants at day 0 and at day 28 after the second dose. The CDR3 regions of human TCRbeta chains were subjected to immunosequencing. The published analysis was carried out like this. Repertoire TCRs were matched against a reference library of SARS-CoV-2-specific TCRs generated with the MIRA antigen-specificity platform. Breadth meant the fraction of unique TCRs that were SARS-CoV-2-associated, whereas depth meant the fraction of total T cells that were SARS-CoV-2-associated. Using the MIRA data, each spike-specific TCR was mapped to the spike region that the TCR reacts to and placed in a CD4 or CD8 class. Log10-transformed breadth and depth values were compared by one-way ANOVA with Sidak's multiple comparisons tests. In TCRdb, the immuneACCESS table is reduced to in-frame sequences with V and J assigned. These tables do not hold every clone; where another copy was compared, an unresolved V gene accounts for under half, and the others remain unexplained. That table gives V, J and clone size, and the DNA gave D and trimming. Present in this sample are approximately 100,000 clones, around 96% of which were seen just once. Around 2% of the sample comes from the top ten.

The CDR3 contains 15 residues, cysteine and phenylalanine counted. The CDR3 DNA has 45 bases and is translated from base 1. V loses 4 bases of germline sequence and J loses 4 bases, and the interval between the two ends is 14 bases. In the germline V gene, CDR1 corresponds to MNHEY and CDR2 to SVGEGT. Turning to this clone: It has no known antigen specificity. No base-level quality is on record; no much larger clone is a single base apart.

Recombination linked TRBV6-2 or TRBV6-3 to TRBJ1-5; 5 matching bases give a weak D call of TRBD1. This TCR derives from an adult in good health. The specimen comprised peripheral blood, sampled on day 0 of AZD1222 vaccination. The CDR3 in this case is CASSSSRQPNQPQHF. The nucleotide sequence reads TGTGCCAGCAGTTCAAGCCGACAGCCTAATCAGCCCCAGCATTTT.